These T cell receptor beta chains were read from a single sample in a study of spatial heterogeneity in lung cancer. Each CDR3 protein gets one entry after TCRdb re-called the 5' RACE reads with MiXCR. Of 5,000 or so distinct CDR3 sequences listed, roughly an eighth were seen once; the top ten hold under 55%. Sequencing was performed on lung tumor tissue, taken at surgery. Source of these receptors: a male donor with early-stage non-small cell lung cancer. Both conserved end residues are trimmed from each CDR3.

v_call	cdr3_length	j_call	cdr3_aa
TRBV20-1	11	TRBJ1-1	SAQGGGFTEAF
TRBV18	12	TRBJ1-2	ASSPGLKNYGYT
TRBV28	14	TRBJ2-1	ASSFRGSGEYNEQF
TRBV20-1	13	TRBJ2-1	SARTTQVSYNEQF
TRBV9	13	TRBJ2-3	ASSHGDASTDTQY
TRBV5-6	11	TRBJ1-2	ASSLGQEYGYT
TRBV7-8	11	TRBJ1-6	ASSSGLNSPLH
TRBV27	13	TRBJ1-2	ASSFDRGTNYGYT
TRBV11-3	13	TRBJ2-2	ASSLGPLNTGELF
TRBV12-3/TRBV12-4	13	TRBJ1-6	ASSLMAGASSPLH
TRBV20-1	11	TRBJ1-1	SARTRQGAEAF
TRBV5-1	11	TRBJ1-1	ASSTQENTEAF
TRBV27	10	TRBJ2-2	ASRRNTGELF
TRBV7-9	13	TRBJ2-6	ASSLVHAGANVLT
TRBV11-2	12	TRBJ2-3	ASGWEPHADTQY
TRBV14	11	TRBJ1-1	ASSQRDQVVAF
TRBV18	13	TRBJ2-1	ASSPPGSSYNEQF
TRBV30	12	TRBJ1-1	AWSYESTSTEAF
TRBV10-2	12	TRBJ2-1	ASSESRMIEEQF
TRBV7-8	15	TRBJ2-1	ASSPGLAGGPINEQF
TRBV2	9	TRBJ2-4	ASGGWDIQY
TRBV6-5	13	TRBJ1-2	ASSPKQGAGYGYT
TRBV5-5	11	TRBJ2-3	ASSLESTDTQY
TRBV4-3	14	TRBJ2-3	ASSSSLGASTDTQY
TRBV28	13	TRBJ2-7	ASSLPGTGAQEQY
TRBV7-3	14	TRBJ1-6	AGSLYDRGYNSPLH
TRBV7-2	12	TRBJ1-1	ASSPQQGGTEAF
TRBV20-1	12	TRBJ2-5	SALKTGGMETQY
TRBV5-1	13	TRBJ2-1	ASSLDGQAYNEQF
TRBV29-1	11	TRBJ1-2	SVSGGWNYGYT
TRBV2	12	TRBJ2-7	ASSKTGTNYEQY
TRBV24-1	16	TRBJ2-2	ATSEGGRDPFYTGELF
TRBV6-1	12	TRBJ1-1	ASSTPAGGTKAF
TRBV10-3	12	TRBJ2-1	AIGSHQGANEQF
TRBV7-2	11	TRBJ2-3	ASSVQGRDTQY
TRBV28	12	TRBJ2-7	ASSLAGSSYEQY
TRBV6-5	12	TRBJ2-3	ASRDFGGTDTQY
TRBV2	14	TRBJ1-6	ASSAAGGHTISYLH
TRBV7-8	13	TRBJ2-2	ASSPLAGNTGELF
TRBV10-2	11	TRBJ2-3	ASSVWVTDTQY